This T cell receptor beta chain was identified during a study of PD-1 blockade in classical Hodgkin lymphoma. Every patient experienced relapse after autologous stem cell transplantation, and brentuximab vedotin exposure varied. The data were produced by immunoSEQ multiplex PCR, yet TCRdb's version contains in-frame clones alone and is incomplete. The table lists some 96,000 clones, 65% to 85% of them singletons. The germline V gene has CDR1 SEHNR and CDR2 FQNEAQ (reference sequence). Trimming shortened V by 1 base and J by 3 bases, and 9 bases separated the two germline ends. The CDR3 totals 15 residues.

The J gene is TRBJ1-4, the V gene TRBV7-9; D gene uncertain. The receptor comes from a human donor with classical Hodgkin lymphoma. The material sequenced was peripheral blood mononuclear cells (PBMCs), taken at baseline. The CDR3 sequence is CASSLEGIANEKLFF. As DNA, the CDR3 is TGTGCCAGCAGCTTAGAGGGTATAGCTAATGAAAAACTGTTTTTT. The variable domain in full, with the rest retrieved from reference TRBV7-9 and TRBJ1-4, is DTGVSQNPRHKITKRGQNVTFRCDPISEHNRLYWYRQTLGQGPEFLTYFQNEAQLEKSRLLSDRFSAERPKGSFSTLEIQRTEQGDSAMYLCASSLEGIANEKLFFGSGTQLSVL.